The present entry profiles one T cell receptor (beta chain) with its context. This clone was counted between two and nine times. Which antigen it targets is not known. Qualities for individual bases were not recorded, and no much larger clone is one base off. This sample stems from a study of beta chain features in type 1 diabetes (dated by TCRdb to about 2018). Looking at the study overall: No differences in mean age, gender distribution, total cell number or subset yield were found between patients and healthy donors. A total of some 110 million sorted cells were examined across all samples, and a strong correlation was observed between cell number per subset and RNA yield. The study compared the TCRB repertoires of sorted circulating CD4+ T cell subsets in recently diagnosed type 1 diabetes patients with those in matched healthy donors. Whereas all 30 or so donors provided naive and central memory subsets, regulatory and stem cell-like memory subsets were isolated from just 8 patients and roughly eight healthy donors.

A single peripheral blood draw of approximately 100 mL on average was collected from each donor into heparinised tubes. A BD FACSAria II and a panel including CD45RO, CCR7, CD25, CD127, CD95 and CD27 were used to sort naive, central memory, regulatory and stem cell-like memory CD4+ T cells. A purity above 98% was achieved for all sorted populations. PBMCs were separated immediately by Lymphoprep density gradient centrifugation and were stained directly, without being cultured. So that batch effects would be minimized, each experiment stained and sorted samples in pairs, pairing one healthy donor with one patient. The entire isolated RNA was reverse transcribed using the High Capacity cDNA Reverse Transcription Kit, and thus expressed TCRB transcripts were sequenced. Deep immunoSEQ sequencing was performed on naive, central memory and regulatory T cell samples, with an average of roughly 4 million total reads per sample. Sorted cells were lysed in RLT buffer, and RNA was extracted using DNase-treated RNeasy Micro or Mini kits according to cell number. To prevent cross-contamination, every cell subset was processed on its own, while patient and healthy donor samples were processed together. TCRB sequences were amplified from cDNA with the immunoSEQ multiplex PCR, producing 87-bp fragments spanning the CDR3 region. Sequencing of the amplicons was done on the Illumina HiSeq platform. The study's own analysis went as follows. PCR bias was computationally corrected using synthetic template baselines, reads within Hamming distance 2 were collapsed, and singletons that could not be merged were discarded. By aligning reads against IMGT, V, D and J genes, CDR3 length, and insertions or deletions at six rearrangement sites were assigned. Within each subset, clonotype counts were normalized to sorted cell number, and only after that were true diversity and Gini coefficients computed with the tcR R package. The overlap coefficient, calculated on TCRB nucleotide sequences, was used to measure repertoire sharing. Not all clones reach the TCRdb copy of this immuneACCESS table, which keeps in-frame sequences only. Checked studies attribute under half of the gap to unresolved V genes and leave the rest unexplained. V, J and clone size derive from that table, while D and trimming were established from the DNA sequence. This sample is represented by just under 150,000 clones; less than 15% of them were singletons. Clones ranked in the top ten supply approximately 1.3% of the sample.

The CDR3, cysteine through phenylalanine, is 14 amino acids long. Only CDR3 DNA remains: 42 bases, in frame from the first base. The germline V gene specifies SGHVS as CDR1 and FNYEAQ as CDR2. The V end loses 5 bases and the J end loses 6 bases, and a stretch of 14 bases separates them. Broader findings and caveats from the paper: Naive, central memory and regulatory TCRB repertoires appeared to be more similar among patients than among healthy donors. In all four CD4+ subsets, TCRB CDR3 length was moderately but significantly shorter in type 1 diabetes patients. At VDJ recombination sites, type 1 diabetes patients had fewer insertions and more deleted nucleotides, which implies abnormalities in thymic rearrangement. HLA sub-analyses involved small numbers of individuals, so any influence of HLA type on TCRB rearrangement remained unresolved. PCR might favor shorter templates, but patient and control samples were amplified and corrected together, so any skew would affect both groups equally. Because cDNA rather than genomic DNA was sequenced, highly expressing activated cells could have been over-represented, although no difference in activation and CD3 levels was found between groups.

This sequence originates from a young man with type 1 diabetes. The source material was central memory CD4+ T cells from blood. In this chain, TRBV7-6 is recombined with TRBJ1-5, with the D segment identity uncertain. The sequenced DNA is TGTGCCAGCAGCCTCCAGGAGCTGGGTCAGCCCCAGCATTTT. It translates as CASSLQELGQPQHF.